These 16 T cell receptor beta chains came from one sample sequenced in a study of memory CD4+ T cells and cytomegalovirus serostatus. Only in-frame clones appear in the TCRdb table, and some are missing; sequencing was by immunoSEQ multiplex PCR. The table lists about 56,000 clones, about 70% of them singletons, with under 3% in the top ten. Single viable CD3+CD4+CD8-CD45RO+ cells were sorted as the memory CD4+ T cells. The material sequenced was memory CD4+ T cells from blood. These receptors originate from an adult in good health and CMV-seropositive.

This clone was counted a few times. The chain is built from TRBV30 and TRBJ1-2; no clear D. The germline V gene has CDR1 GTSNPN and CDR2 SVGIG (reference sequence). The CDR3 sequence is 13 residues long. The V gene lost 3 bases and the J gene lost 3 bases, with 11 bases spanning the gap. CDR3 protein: CAWSGLGDYGYTF. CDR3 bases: TGTGCCTGGAGCGGCCTTGGGGACTATGGCTACACCTTC.

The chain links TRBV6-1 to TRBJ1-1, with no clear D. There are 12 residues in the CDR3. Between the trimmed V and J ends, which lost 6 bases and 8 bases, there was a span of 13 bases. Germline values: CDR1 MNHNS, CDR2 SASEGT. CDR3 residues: CASSARVQEAFF. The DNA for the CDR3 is TGTGCCAGCAGCGCAAGGGTTCAAGAAGCTTTCTTT.

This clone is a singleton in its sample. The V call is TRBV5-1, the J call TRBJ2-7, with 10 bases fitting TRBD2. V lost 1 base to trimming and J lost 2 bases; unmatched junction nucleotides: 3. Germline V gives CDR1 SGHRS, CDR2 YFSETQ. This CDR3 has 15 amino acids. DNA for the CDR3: TGCGCCAGCAGCTTGAGGACTAGCGGTCCCTACGAGCAGTACTTC. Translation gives CASSLRTSGPYEQYF.

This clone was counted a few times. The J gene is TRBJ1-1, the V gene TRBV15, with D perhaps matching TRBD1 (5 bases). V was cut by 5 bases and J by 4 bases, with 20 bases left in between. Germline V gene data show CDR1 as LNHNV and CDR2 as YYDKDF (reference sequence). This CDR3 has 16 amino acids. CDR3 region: CATSERVWLGLTEAFF. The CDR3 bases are TGTGCCACCAGCGAGCGGGTTTGGTTGGGGCTCACTGAAGCTTTCTTT.

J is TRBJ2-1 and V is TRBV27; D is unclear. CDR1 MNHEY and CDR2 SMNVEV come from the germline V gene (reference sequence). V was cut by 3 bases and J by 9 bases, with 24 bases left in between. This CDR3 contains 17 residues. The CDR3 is CASSFTGRLVGSREQFF. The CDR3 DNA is TGTGCCAGCAGTTTTACGGGTCGGCTAGTGGGTTCTCGTGAGCAGTTCTTC.

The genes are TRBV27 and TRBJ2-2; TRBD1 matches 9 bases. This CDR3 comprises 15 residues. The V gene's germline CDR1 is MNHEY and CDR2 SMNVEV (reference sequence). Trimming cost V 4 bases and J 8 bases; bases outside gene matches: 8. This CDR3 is CASSWYRGRRGELFF. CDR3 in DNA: TGTGCCAGCAGTTGGTACAGGGGGCGAAGAGGGGAGCTGTTTTTT.

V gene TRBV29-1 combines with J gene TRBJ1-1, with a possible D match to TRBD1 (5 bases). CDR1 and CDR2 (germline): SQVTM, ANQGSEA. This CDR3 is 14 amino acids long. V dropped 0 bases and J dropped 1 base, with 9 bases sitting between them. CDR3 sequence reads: CSVEDPGANTEAFF. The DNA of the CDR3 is TGCAGCGTTGAAGATCCTGGGGCGAACACTGAAGCTTTCTTT.

In DNA, the CDR3 is TGTGCCAGCAGCCGACCTCAGGGGACCGAGCAGTACTTC. Residues: CASSRPQGTEQYF. The V and J genes are TRBV4-2 and TRBJ2-7; D is perhaps TRBD1 (6 bases). Germline V gene sequence: CDR1 LGHNA, CDR2 YNFKEQ. V was cut by 4 bases and J by 6 bases, with 13 bases left in between. The CDR3 runs to 13 residues.

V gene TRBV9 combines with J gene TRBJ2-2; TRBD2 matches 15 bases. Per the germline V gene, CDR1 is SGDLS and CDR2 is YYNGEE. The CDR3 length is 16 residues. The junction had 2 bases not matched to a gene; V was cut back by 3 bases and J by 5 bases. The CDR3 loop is CASSGGLAGGTGELFF. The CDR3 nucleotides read TGTGCCAGCAGCGGAGGACTAGCGGGAGGGACCGGGGAGCTGTTTTTT.

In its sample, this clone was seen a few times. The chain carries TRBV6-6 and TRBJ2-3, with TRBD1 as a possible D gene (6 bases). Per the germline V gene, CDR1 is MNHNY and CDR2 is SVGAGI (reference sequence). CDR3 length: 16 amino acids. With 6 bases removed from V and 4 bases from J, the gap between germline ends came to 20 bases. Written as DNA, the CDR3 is TGTGCCAGCAGCCGCTTCCCGGGACATAAGGCAGATACGCAGTATTTT. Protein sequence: CASSRFPGHKADTQYF.

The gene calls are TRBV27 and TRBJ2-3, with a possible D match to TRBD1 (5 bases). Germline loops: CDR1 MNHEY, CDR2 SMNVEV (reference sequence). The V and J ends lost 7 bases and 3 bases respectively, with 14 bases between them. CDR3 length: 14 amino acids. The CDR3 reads CASKRGAQTDTQYF. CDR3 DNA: TGTGCCAGCAAAAGGGGCGCGCAAACAGATACGCAGTATTTT.

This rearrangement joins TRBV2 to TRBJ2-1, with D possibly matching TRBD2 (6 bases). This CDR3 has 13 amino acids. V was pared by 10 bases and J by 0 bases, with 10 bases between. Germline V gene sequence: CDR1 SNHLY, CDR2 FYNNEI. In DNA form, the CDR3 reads TGTGCCACCCGCGGGACCTCCTACAATGAGCAGTTCTTC. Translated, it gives CATRGTSYNEQFF.

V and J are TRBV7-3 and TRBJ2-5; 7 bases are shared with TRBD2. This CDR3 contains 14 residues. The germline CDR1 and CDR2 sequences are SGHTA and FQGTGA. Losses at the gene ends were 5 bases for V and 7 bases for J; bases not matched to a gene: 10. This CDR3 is CASSPTGGGSTQYF. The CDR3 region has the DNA TGTGCCAGCAGCCCTACGGGGGGAGGGTCGACCCAGTACTTC.

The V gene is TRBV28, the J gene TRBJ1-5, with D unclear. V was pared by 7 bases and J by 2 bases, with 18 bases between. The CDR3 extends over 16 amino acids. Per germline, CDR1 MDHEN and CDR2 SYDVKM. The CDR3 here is CASMNPPGLGNQPQHF. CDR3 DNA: TGTGCCAGCATGAATCCCCCGGGGTTGGGCAATCAGCCCCAGCATTTT. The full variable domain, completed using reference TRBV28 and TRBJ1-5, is DVKVTQSSRYLVKRTGEKVFLECVQDMDHENMFWYRQDPGLGLRLIYFSYDVKMKEKGDIPEGYSVSREKKERFSLILESASTNQTSMYLCASMNPPGLGNQPQHFGDGTRLSIL.

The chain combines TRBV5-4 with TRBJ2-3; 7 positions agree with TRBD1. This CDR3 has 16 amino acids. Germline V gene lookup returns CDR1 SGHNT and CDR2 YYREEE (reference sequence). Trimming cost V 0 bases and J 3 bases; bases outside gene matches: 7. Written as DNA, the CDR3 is TGTGCCAGCAGCTTGGGAGGGGGCAGCCCGACAGATACGCAGTATTTT. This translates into CASSLGGGSPTDTQYF.

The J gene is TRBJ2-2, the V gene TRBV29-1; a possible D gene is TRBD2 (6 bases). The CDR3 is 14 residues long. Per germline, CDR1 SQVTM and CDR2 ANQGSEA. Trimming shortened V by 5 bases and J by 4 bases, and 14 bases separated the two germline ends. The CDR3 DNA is TGCAGCGTTAAAAACGGGAGCAGCACCGGGGAGCTGTTTTTT. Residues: CSVKNGSSTGELFF.